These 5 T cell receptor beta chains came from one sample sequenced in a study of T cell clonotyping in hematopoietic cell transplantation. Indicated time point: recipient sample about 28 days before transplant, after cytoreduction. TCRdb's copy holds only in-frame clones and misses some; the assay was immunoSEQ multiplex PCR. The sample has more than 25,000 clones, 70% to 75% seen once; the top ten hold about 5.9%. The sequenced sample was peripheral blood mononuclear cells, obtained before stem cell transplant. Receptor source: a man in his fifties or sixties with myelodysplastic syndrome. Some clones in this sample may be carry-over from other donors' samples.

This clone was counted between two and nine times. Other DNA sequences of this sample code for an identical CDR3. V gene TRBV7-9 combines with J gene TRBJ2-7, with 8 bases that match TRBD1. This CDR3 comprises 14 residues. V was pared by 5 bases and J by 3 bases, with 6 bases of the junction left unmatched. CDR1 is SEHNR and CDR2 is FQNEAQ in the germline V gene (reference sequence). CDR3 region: CASSHRDRNYEQYF. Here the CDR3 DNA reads TGTGCCAGCAGCCACCGGGACAGGAACTACGAGCAGTACTTC.

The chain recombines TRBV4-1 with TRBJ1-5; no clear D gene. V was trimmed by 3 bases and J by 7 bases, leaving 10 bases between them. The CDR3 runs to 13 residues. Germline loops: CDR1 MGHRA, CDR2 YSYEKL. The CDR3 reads CASSHPGGQPQHF. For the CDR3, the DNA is TGCGCCAGCAGCCACCCCGGAGGGCAGCCCCAGCATTTT.

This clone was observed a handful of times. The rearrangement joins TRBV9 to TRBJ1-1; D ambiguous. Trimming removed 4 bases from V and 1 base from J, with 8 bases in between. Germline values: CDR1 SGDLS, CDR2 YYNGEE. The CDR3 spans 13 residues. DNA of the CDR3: TGTGCCAGCAGCTCCCTGCCGAACACTGAAGCTTTCTTT. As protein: CASSSLPNTEAFF.

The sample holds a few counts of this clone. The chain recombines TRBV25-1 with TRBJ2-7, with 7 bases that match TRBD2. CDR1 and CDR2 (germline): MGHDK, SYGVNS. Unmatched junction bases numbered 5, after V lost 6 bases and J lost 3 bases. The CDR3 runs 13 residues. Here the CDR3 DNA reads TGTGCCAGCAGCCAGGGAGGGATCTACGAGCAGTACTTC. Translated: CASSQGGIYEQYF.

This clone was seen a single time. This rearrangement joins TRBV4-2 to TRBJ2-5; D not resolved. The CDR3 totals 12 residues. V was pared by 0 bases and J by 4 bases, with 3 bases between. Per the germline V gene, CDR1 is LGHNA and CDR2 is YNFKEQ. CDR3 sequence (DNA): TGTGCCAGCAGCCAAGATAGAGAGACCCAGTACTTC. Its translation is CASSQDRETQYF.